The 21 T cell receptor beta chains listed next were all sequenced from one sample in a study of blood T cell repertoires in COVID-19. Libraries were prepared by immunoSEQ multiplex PCR; TCRdb keeps only in-frame clonotypes and omits some of them. The table records tens of thousands of clones, roughly four fifths of them present only once. Sequencing was done on a sample of peripheral blood. All receptors derive from a man in his fifties or sixties with COVID-19, enrolled during active disease.

This clone was recorded only once. The rearrangement links TRBV24-1 to TRBJ1-2; D is unresolved. V shed 3 bases and J shed 5 bases, with 3 bases lying between them. This CDR3 contains 11 residues. Germline loops: CDR1 KGHDR, CDR2 SFDVKD. The CDR3 loop reads CATSDPYGYTF. CDR3 nucleotides: TGTGCCACCAGTGATCCGTATGGCTACACCTTC.

The chain is built from TRBV3-1 (or the pseudogene TRBV3-2) and TRBJ2-7; D not resolved. The CDR3 is made up of 14 amino acids. Trimming took 4 bases from V and 0 from J, leaving 10 bases between them. Germline-derived CDR1 and CDR2 are LGHDT and YNNKEL (reference sequence). The CDR3 loop reads CASSPLRSSYEQYF. The DNA of the CDR3 is TGTGCCAGCAGCCCTCTGAGGTCCTCCTACGAGCAGTACTTC.

This sequence joins TRBV24-1 and TRBJ2-5; TRBD1 agrees at 9 bases. The trim removed 6 bases at V and 0 bases at J, leaving 4 bases unmatched. This CDR3 comprises 15 residues. CDR1 and CDR2 (germline): KGHDR, SFDVKD. CDR3 sequence reads: CATSRGQGYQETQYF. The CDR3 DNA reads as TGTGCCACCAGTAGAGGACAGGGGTACCAAGAGACCCAGTACTTC.

The genes are TRBV29-1 and TRBJ2-3; D unclear. The CDR3 extends over 15 amino acids. In germline, CDR1 is SQVTM, CDR2 ANQGSEA. V was clipped by 5 bases and J by 1 base, with 16 bases between them. In DNA, the CDR3 is TGCAGCGTTTATTTCAATCTTGGGCGCACAGATACGCAGTATTTT. Encoded protein: CSVYFNLGRTDTQYF.

The CDR3 coding sequence is TGCGCCAGCAGTCTGGGACAGGCGACCTACGAGCAGTACTTC. Translating it yields CASSLGQATYEQYF. The chain is built from TRBV23-1 and TRBJ2-7; 8 bases fit TRBD1. TRBV23-1 is recorded as an ORF, its role being uncertain. The V and J ends lost 4 bases and 2 bases, in that order; junction bases with no gene match: 4. This CDR3 spans 14 amino acids.

This clone was seen a handful of times. V usage is TRBV10-1 and J usage is TRBJ2-2; no definite D call. V lost 5 bases to trimming and J lost 7 bases, with 14 bases between them. CDR3 length equals 14 residues. CDR1 and CDR2 (germline): WNHNN, SYGVQD (reference sequence). In nucleotides, the CDR3 is TGCGCCAGCAGTCCTCAGATGACGGGCGGGGAGCTGTTTTTT. Protein: CASSPQMTGGELFF.

J is TRBJ2-1 and V is TRBV6-5; TRBD2 agrees at 14 bases. Trimming cost V 5 bases and J 8 bases; bases outside gene matches: 5. The length of the CDR3 is 15 residues. Germline values: CDR1 MNHEY, CDR2 SVGAGI. For the CDR3, the DNA is TGTGCCAGCAGTACGGGACTAGCGGGAGCCCATGAGCAGTTCTTC. Its protein product is CASSTGLAGAHEQFF.

This clone was recorded once. The V and J genes are TRBV11-2 and TRBJ2-3; D is uncertain. Germline V gives CDR1 SGHAT, CDR2 FQNNGV. The CDR3 has 12 residues. Trimming stripped 5 bases from V and 2 bases from J, with 5 bases between. CDR3 protein: CASSPFTDTQYF. The DNA for the CDR3 is TGTGCCAGCAGCCCCTTCACAGATACGCAGTATTTT.

The J gene is TRBJ1-5, the V gene TRBV6-5; D is possibly TRBD1 (6 bases). Germline CDR1 MNHEY, CDR2 SVGAGI. The V end was cut by 6 bases, the J end by 5 bases, with 8 bases between. The CDR3 has 12 residues. The chain's CDR3 is CASRAGDQPQHF. CDR3 bases: TGTGCCAGCAGGGCAGGGGATCAGCCCCAGCATTTT.

The chain joins TRBV27 to TRBJ2-1; 7 bases map to TRBD2. The V and J ends lost 0 bases and 10 bases, in that order; junction bases with no gene match: 12. Germline V lookup: CDR1 MNHEY, CDR2 SMNVEV (reference sequence). This CDR3 comprises 16 residues. CDR3 sequence reads: CASSLSGGVAGVEQFF. The DNA for the CDR3 is TGTGCCAGCAGTTTATCGGGCGGGGTGGCGGGGGTCGAGCAGTTCTTC.

The rearrangement links TRBV3-1 (or the pseudogene TRBV3-2) to TRBJ1-1; TRBD1 matches 8 bases. Germline lookup yields CDR1 LGHDT and CDR2 YNNKEL (reference sequence). This CDR3 has 14 amino acids. With 6 bases clipped from V and 3 bases from J, the junction kept 6 bases outside the gene matches. CDR3 coding DNA: TGTGCCAGCAGACCGGACAGGGAGGACACTGAAGCTTTCTTT. It translates to CASRPDREDTEAFF.

The V gene is TRBV5-4, the J gene TRBJ2-7; tentatively, D is TRBD2 (5 bases). The CDR3 consists of 14 residues. Germline V lookup: CDR1 SGHNT, CDR2 YYREEE (reference sequence). Trimming shortened V by 10 bases and J by 2 bases, and 19 bases separated the two germline ends. The CDR3 DNA follows: TGTGCCGGATCAAGAGGAGGCGTTGCCTACGAGCAGTACTTC. Its protein product is CAGSRGGVAYEQYF.

The J gene is TRBJ1-1, the V gene TRBV10-3, with 7 bases aligning to TRBD1. CDR3 size: 14 residues. The trim removed 10 bases at V and 3 bases at J, leaving 11 bases unmatched. Germline CDR1 ENHRY, CDR2 SYGVKD. Written as DNA, the CDR3 is TGTGCCACCTGCTGCGACAGGGCTGACACTGAAGCTTTCTTT. Translation gives CATCCDRADTEAFF.

The V gene is TRBV21-1, the J gene TRBJ1-5; the table calls TRBD1, which could not be checked here. TRBV21-1 is a known pseudogene. The CDR3 runs 14 residues. The CDR3 sequence: CASSLDSLDQPQHF. CDR3 DNA sequence: TGTGCCAGCAGCTTAGACAGTCTGGATCAGCCCCAGCATTTT.

The V gene is TRBV18, the J gene TRBJ2-2; a weak D match, TRBD1 (5 bases). The CDR3 loop spans 15 amino acids. CDR1 is KGHSH, CDR2 LQKENI, per germline. Trimming cost V 3 bases and J 6 bases, with 14 bases left between them. CDR3 sequence reads: CASSPDQGKAGELFF. The CDR3 region has the DNA TGTGCCAGCTCACCTGACCAGGGAAAGGCCGGGGAGCTGTTTTTT.

The CDR3 region has the DNA TGTGCCAGCAGTTTATCGTCGGACAGGATCTCACCCCTCCACTTT. Amino acids: CASSLSSDRISPLHF. The chain links TRBV27 to TRBJ1-6, with 7 bases fitting TRBD1. The V gene end was trimmed by 0 bases and the J gene end by 10 bases; junction bases not matched to a gene: 6. CDR1 is MNHEY, CDR2 SMNVEV, per germline (reference sequence). The CDR3 extends over 15 amino acids.

The chain links TRBV5-1 to TRBJ2-2; the match to TRBD2 covers 14 bases. The CDR3 covers 17 residues. Germline CDR1 SGHRS, CDR2 YFSETQ. The ends lost 4 bases at V and 2 bases at J; junction bases unmatched: 4. The chain's CDR3 is CASSKTSGRANTGELFF. CDR3 coding DNA: TGCGCCAGCAGCAAGACTAGCGGGAGGGCCAACACCGGGGAGCTGTTTTTT.

The J gene is TRBJ2-7, the V gene TRBV5-1, with 8 bases identical to TRBD1. This CDR3 region has 15 residues. The V and J ends lost 0 bases and 0 bases, in that order; junction bases with no gene match: 2. Per germline, CDR1 SGHRS and CDR2 YFSETQ. The CDR3, as DNA: TGCGCCAGCAGCTTGGGGGGACAGGACTCCTACGAGCAGTACTTC. Protein product: CASSLGGQDSYEQYF.

The chain uses TRBV15 and TRBJ1-4; D gene unclear. This CDR3 spans 15 amino acids. Germline loops: CDR1 LNHNV, CDR2 YYDKDF (reference sequence). Trimming left V 1 base short and J 0 bases short, with 6 bases between. The CDR3 DNA sequence: TGTGCCACCAGCAGAGGGCAGACAACTAATGAAAAACTGTTTTTT. Its protein is CATSRGQTTNEKLFF.

This clone has just a few counts. The rearrangement links TRBV7-9 to TRBJ2-3, with a possible D match to TRBD1 (5 bases). Germline V lookup: CDR1 SEHNR, CDR2 FQNEAQ (reference sequence). This CDR3 contains 15 residues. V dropped 1 base and J dropped 6 bases, with 14 bases sitting between them. This CDR3 is CASSLVGASEDTQYF. The CDR3 nucleotides are TGTGCCAGCAGCTTAGTAGGGGCCTCGGAGGATACGCAGTATTTT.

The chain uses TRBV12-3 or TRBV12-4 and TRBJ1-2; D possibly corresponds to TRBD1 (5 bases). The CDR3 covers 13 residues. The V gene lost 3 bases and the J gene lost 7 bases, with 12 bases spanning the gap. Here the CDR3 reads CASSLSRVGGYTF. The CDR3 coding sequence is TGTGCCAGCAGTTTGTCCAGGGTTGGTGGCTACACCTTC.